These 16 T cell receptor beta chains came from one sample sequenced in a study of T cell responses to AZD1222 COVID-19 vaccine. TCRdb's table, derived via immunoSEQ multiplex PCR, lists solely in-frame clones and lacks some. The profile covers some 150,000 clones, with around 90% appearing a single time and 5% taken by the ten largest. The specimen comprised peripheral blood, sampled on day 0 of AZD1222 vaccination. The receptors were sampled from an adult in good health.

The V gene is TRBV9, the J gene TRBJ2-5, with D possibly TRBD1 on 5 matching bases. Between the trimmed V and J ends, which lost 5 bases and 0 bases, there was a span of 20 bases. Germline V gene lookup returns CDR1 SGDLS and CDR2 YYNGEE. The CDR3 contains 17 residues. In DNA form, the CDR3 reads TGTGCCAGCAGTACCGGCCAGTCAGGGCAGTACCAAGAGACCCAGTACTTC. It specifies CASSTGQSGQYQETQYF. Full variable domain (missing parts from reference TRBV9 and TRBJ2-5): DSGVTQTPKHLITATGQRVTLRCSPRSGDLSVYWYQQSLDQGLQFLIQYYNGEERAKGNILERFSAQQFPDLHSELNLSSLELGDSALYFCASSTGQSGQYQETQYFGPGTRLLVL.

The chain has TRBV6-5 and TRBJ1-6; 9 bases map to TRBD1. Losses at the gene ends were 10 bases for V and 6 bases for J; bases not matched to a gene: 7. Germline CDR1 and CDR2: MNHEY and SVGAGI. CDR3 length: 14 residues. CDR3 in amino acids: CATFRQGVNSPLHF. CDR3 in DNA: TGTGCCACCTTCAGACAGGGGGTTAATTCACCCCTCCACTTT.

J is TRBJ2-3 and V is TRBV4-1, with TRBD2 identical over 10 bases. CDR1 MGHRA and CDR2 YSYEKL come from the germline V gene. The CDR3 has 18 residues. V lost 0 bases, J lost 2 bases, and 8 bases stayed unmatched. Here the CDR3 DNA reads TGCGCCAGCAGCCAAGATGGGGGGACTAGCGACACCACAGATACGCAGTATTTT. Translated, it gives CASSQDGGTSDTTDTQYF.

The chain joins TRBV7-8 to TRBJ1-1; tentative D call: TRBD1 (5 bases). The CDR3 runs 14 residues. Germline V lookup: CDR1 SGHVS, CDR2 FQNEAQ. Trimming took 3 bases from V and 1 from J, leaving 9 bases between them. CDR3 in amino acids: CASSFRTKNTEAFF. CDR3 sequence (DNA): TGTGCCAGCAGCTTCCGGACAAAGAACACTGAAGCTTTCTTT.

V and J are TRBV28 and TRBJ2-3; either TRBD1 or TRBD2 may fit D (6 bases each). Between the trimmed V and J ends, which lost 4 bases and 3 bases, there was a span of 14 bases. The CDR3 has 15 amino acids. Germline V gene sequence: CDR1 MDHEN, CDR2 SYDVKM. The CDR3 protein is CASSSPGGSTDTQYF. CDR3 in DNA: TGTGCCAGCAGTTCCCCCGGGGGCAGTACAGATACGCAGTATTTT.

The chain has TRBV27 and TRBJ1-2; D gene uncertain. Trimming left V 5 bases short and J 7 bases short, with 14 bases between. The germline gives CDR1 MNHEY, CDR2 SMNVEV (reference sequence). The CDR3 runs 13 residues. CDR3 in DNA: TGTGCCAGCAGTATGACGGAGGAAAGTGGCTACACCTTC. Protein sequence: CASSMTEESGYTF.

The chain employs TRBV7-9 and TRBJ1-2; possible D gene TRBD1, 5 bases. CDR3 length: 17 amino acids. Looked up from germline, CDR1 is SEHNR and CDR2 is FQNEAQ (reference sequence). Trimming shortened V by 1 base and J by 4 bases, and 19 bases separated the two germline ends. The CDR3 DNA reads as TGTGCCAGCAGCTTAGGATCCGGGGCCCATACACGCTATGGCTACACCTTC. Protein sequence: CASSLGSGAHTRYGYTF.

The J gene is TRBJ2-1, the V gene TRBV6-4, with a tentative D call TRBD2 (5 bases). V was pared by 3 bases and J by 5 bases, with 14 bases between. CDR1 MRHNA and CDR2 SNTAGT come from the germline V gene. CDR3 length: 15 residues. The CDR3 nucleotides read TGTGCCAGCAGTGAGGAAGTAGCGAGAAACAATGAGCAGTTCTTC. Amino acids: CASSEEVARNNEQFF.

The genes are TRBV11-3 and TRBJ2-1; 10 positions match TRBD2. Germline assignment: CDR1 SGHNT and CDR2 YENEEA. The CDR3 runs 15 residues. The V gene end was trimmed by 1 base and the J gene end by 7 bases; junction bases not matched to a gene: 4. The CDR3 sequence: CASSLGAGGLNEQFF. Here the CDR3 DNA reads TGTGCCAGCAGCTTAGGAGCGGGAGGGCTGAATGAGCAGTTCTTC. Full variable domain (outside the CDR3, taken from reference TRBV11-3 and TRBJ2-1): EAGVVQSPRYKIIEKKQPVAFWCNPISGHNTLYWYLQNLGQGPELLIRYENEEAVDDSQLPKDRFSAERLKGVDSTLKIQPAELGDSAVYLCASSLGAGGLNEQFFGPGTRLTVL.

The chain uses TRBV5-6 and TRBJ2-7, with D uncertain. The CDR3 runs to 15 residues. CDR1 and CDR2 (germline): SGHDT, YYEEEE. Trimming cost V 1 base and J 7 bases, with 18 bases left between them. This chain's CDR3 is CASSLKQSGLREQYF. Written as DNA, the CDR3 is TGTGCCAGCAGCTTGAAGCAGTCTGGCCTGAGAGAGCAGTACTTC.

The chain recombines TRBV12-3 or TRBV12-4 with TRBJ2-1; D not certain. The CDR3 is 12 amino acids. Trimming pared 6 bases from V and 5 bases from J, leaving 8 bases between. The CDR3 coding sequence is TGTGCCAGCAGATCGTTGGACAATGAGCAGTTCTTC. Translated: CASRSLDNEQFF.

Comment on this clone: A read error may produce the germline difference seen at one junction end. This chain connects TRBV19 to TRBJ1-2; maybe TRBD1 (6 bases). The CDR3 consists of 17 residues. The germline gives CDR1 LNHDA, CDR2 SQIVND (reference sequence). The CDR3 nucleotides read TGTGCCAGTAGAATAGTTCGACAGGCTCTTAAAGATAATGGCTACACCTTC. Protein: CASRIVRQALKDNGYTF.

The chain is built from TRBV7-9 and TRBJ2-7; TRBD2 matches 9 bases. CDR1 and CDR2 from the germline V gene are SEHNR and FQNEAQ (reference sequence). CDR3 length: 15 residues. V trimming: 5 bases; J trimming: 7 bases; junction bases outside the gene matches: 12. CDR3 amino acids: CASSLRGSGSGEQYF. The DNA of the CDR3 is TGTGCCAGCAGCCTCCGTGGTAGCGGGAGCGGAGAGCAGTACTTC. Drawing the rest from reference TRBV7-9 and TRBJ2-7, the complete variable domain is DTGVSQNPRHKITKRGQNVTFRCDPISEHNRLYWYRQTLGQGPEFLTYFQNEAQLEKSRLLSDRFSAERPKGSFSTLEIQRTEQGDSAMYLCASSLRGSGSGEQYFGPGTRLTVT.

In its sample, this clone ranks as medium-sized. The chain uses TRBV24-1 and TRBJ1-2; TRBD1 might be the D (5 bases). Between the trimmed V and J ends, which lost 5 bases and 4 bases, there was a span of 19 bases. The CDR3 length is 16 residues. The V gene's germline CDR1 is KGHDR and CDR2 SFDVKD. CDR3 protein: CATSALGGDGGYGYTF. Written as DNA, the CDR3 is TGTGCCACCAGTGCCCTGGGGGGGGATGGCGGCTATGGCTACACCTTC.

The rearrangement links TRBV19 to TRBJ2-1, with TRBD2 matching 14 bases. The CDR3 is 19 amino acids. Losses at the gene ends were 6 bases for V and 3 bases for J; bases not matched to a gene: 13. CDR1 and CDR2 from the germline V gene are LNHDA and SQIVND (reference sequence). CDR3 in DNA: TGTGCCAGTAGCCAAGAGTGGACTAGCGGGAGGAAGTACTACAATGAGCAGTTCTTC. Encoded protein: CASSQEWTSGRKYYNEQFF.

V and J are TRBV4-1 and TRBJ1-5, with D possibly TRBD1 on 5 matching bases. The CDR3 length is 17 residues. Germline V lookup: CDR1 MGHRA, CDR2 YSYEKL. Trimming took off 5 bases at V and 0 bases at J, with 17 bases between the two ends. For the CDR3, the DNA is TGCGCCAGCAGCGACGAACAGGACTCGTATAGCAATCAGCCCCAGCATTTT. This sequence encodes CASSDEQDSYSNQPQHF.